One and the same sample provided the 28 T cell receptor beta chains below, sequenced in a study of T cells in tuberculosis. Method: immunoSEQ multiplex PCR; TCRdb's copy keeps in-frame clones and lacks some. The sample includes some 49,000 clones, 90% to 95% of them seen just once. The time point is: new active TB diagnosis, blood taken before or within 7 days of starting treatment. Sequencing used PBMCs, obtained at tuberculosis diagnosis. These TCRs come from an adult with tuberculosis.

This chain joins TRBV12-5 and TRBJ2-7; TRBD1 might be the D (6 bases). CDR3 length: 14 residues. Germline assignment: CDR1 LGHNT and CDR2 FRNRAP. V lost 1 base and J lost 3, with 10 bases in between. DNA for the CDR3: TGTGCTAGTGGTTTGGCAGGGGTGGGCTACGAGCAGTACTTC. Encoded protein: CASGLAGVGYEQYF. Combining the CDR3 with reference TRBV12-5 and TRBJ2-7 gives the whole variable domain DARVTQTPRHKVTEMGQEVTMRCQPILGHNTVFWYRQTMMQGLELLAYFRNRAPLDDSGMPKDRFSAEMPDATLATLKIQPSEPRDSAVYFCASGLAGVGYEQYFGPGTRLTVT.

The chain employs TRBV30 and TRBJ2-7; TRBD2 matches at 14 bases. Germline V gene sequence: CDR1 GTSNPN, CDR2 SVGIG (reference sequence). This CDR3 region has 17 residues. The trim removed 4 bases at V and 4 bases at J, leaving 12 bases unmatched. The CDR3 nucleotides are TGTGCCTGGATGGGACAGGGGACTAGCGGGAGACTGTACGAGCAGTACTTC. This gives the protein CAWMGQGTSGRLYEQYF.

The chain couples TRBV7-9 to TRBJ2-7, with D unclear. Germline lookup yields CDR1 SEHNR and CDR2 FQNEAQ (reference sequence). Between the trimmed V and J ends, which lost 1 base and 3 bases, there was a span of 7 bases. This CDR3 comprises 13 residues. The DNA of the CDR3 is TGTGCCAGCAGCTTAGGAACATACTACGAGCAGTACTTC. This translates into CASSLGTYYEQYF. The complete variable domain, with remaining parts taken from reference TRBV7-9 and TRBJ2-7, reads DTGVSQNPRHKITKRGQNVTFRCDPISEHNRLYWYRQTLGQGPEFLTYFQNEAQLEKSRLLSDRFSAERPKGSFSTLEIQRTEQGDSAMYLCASSLGTYYEQYFGPGTRLTVT.

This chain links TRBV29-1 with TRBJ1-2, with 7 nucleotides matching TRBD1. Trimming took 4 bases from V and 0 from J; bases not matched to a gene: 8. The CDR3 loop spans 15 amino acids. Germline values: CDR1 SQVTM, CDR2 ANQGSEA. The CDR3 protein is CSVGGGTAANYGYTF. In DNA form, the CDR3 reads TGCAGCGTTGGGGGCGGGACAGCAGCTAACTATGGCTACACCTTC.

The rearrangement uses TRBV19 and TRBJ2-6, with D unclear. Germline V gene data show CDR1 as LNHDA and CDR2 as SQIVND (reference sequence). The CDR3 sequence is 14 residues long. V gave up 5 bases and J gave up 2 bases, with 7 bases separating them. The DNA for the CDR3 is TGTGCCAGTAGTCAGAGGACTGGGGCCAACGTCCTGACTTTC. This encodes CASSQRTGANVLTF.

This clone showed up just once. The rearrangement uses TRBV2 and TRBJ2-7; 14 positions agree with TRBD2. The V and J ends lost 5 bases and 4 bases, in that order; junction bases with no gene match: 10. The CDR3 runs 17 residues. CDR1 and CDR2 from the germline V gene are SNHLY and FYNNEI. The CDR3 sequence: CASSSPGTSGSGYEQYF. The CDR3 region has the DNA TGTGCCAGCAGTAGTCCCGGGACTAGCGGGAGTGGTTACGAGCAGTACTTC.

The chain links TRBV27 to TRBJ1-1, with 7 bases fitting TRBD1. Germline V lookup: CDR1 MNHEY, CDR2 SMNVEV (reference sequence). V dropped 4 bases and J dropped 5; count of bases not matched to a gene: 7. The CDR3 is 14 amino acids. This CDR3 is CASSSDRRGTEAFF. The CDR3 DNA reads TGTGCCAGCAGTTCGGACAGGAGGGGAACTGAAGCTTTCTTT.

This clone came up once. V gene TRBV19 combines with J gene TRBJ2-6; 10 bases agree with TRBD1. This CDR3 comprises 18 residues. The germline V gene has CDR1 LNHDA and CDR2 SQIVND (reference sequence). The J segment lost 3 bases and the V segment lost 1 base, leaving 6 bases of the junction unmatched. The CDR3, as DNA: TGTGCCAGTAGTATAGTTGGGACAGGGGTTGGTGGGGCCAACGTCCTGACTTTC. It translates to CASSIVGTGVGGANVLTF.

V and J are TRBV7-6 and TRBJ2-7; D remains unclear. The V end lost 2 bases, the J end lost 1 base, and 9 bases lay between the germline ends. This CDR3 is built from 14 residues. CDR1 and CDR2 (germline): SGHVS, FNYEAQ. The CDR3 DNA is TGTGCCAGCAGCTTATCTGACTTATCCTACGAGCAGTACTTC. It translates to CASSLSDLSYEQYF. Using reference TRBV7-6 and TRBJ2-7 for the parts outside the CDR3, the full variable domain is GAGVSQSPRYKVTKRGQDVALRCDPISGHVSLYWYRQALGQGPEFLTYFNYEAQQDKSGLPNDRFSAERPEGSISTLTIQRTEQRDSAMYRCASSLSDLSYEQYFGPGTRLTVT.

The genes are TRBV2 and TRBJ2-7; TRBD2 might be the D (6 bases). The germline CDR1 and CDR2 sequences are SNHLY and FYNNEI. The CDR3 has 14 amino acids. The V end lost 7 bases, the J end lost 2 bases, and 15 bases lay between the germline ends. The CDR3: CASILSGSAYEQYF. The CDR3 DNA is TGTGCCAGCATCCTTAGCGGATCAGCCTACGAGCAGTACTTC.

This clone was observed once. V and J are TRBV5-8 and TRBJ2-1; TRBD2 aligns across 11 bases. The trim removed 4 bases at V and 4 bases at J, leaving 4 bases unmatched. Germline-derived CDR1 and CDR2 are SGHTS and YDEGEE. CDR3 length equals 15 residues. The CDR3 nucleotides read TGTGCCAGCAGCCCGGGACTAGCGGTTTACAATGAGCAGTTCTTC. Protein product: CASSPGLAVYNEQFF.

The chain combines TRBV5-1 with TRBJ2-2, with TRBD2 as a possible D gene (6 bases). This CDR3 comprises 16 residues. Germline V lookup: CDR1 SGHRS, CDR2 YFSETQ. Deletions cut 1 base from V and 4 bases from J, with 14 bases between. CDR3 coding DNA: TGCGCCAGCAGCTTGTTTACGGGAGCCAGCACCGGGGAGCTGTTTTTT. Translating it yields CASSLFTGASTGELFF.

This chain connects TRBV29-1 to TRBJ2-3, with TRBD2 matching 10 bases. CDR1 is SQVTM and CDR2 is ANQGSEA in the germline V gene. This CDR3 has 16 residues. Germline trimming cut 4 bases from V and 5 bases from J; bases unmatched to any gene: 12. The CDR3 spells CSVGLGTSAIGDTQYF. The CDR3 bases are TGCAGCGTTGGACTCGGGACTAGCGCCATTGGAGATACGCAGTATTTT.

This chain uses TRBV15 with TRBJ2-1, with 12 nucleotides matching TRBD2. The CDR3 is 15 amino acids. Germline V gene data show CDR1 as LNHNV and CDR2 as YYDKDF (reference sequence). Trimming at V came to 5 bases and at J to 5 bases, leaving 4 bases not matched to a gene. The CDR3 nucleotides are TGTGCCACCAGCCCTCGACTAGCGGGAGACAATGAGCAGTTCTTC. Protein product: CATSPRLAGDNEQFF.

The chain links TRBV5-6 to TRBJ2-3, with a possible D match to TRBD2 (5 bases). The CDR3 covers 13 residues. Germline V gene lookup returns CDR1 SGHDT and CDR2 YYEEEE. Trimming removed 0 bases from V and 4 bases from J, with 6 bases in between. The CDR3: CASSLAGADTQYF. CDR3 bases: TGTGCCAGCAGCTTGGCCGGGGCAGATACGCAGTATTTT.

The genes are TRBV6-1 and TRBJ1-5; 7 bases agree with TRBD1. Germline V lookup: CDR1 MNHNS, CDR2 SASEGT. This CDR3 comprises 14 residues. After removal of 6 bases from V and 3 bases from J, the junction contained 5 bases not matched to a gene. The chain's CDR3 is CASSSGQHNQPQHF. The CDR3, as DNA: TGTGCCAGCAGCTCGGGACAGCACAATCAGCCCCAGCATTTT.

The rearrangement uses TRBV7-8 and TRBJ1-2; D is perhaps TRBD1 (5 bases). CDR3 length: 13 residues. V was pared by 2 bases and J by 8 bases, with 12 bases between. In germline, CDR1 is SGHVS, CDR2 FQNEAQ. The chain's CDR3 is CASSLKGEGGYTF. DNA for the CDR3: TGTGCCAGCAGCTTAAAAGGGGAGGGCGGCTACACCTTC.

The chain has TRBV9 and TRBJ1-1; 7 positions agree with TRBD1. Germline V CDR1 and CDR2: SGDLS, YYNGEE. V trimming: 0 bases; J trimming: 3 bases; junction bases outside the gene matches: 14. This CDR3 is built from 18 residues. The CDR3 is CASSVGGGGLGEDTEAFF. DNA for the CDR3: TGTGCCAGCAGCGTAGGAGGAGGGGGCTTGGGTGAGGACACTGAAGCTTTCTTT.

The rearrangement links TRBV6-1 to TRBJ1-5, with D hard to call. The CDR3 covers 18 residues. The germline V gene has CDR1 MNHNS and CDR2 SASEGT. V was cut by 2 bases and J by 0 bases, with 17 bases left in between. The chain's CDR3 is CASSEWSGLTLSNQPQHF. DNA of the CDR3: TGTGCCAGCAGTGAATGGTCAGGCCTTACTCTTAGCAATCAGCCCCAGCATTTT.

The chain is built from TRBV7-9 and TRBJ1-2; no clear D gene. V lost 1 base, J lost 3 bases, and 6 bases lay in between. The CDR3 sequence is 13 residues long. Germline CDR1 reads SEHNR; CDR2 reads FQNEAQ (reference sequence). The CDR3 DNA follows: TGTGCCAGCAGCTTAGGGCAATACTATGGCTACACCTTC. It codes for CASSLGQYYGYTF.

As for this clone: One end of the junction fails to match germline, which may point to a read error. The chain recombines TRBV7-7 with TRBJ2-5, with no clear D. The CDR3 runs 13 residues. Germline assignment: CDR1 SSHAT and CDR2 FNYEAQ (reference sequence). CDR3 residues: CASSLVFQETQYF. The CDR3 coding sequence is TGTGCTAGCAGCTTAGTCTTCCAAGAGACCCAGTACTTC. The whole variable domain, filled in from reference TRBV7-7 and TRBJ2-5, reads GAGVSQSPRYKVTKRGQDVTLRCDPISSHATLYWYQQALGQGPEFLTYFNYEAQPDKSGLPSDRFSAERPEGSISTLTIQRTEQRDSAMYRCASSLVFQETQYFGPGTRLLVL.

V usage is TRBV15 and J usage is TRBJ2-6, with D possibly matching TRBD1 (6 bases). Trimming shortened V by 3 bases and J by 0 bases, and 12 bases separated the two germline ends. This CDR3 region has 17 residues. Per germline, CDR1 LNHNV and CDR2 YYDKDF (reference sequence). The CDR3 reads CATSSGTQISGANVLTF. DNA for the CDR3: TGTGCCACCAGCAGCGGGACACAAATCTCTGGGGCCAACGTCCTGACTTTC.

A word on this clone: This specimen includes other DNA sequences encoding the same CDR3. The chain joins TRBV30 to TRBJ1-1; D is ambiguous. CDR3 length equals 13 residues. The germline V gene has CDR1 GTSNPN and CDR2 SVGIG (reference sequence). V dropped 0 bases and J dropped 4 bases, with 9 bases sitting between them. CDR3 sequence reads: CAWSVRGRTEAFF. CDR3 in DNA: TGTGCCTGGAGTGTACGAGGGCGCACTGAAGCTTTCTTT.

In nucleotides, the CDR3 is TGTGCCAGCTCACCGCGACTAGCGGGGTCCTACGAGCAGTACTTC. It codes for CASSPRLAGSYEQYF. The chain has TRBV18 and TRBJ2-7; 11 bases line up with TRBD2. Germline V gene data show CDR1 as KGHSH and CDR2 as LQKENI. This CDR3 comprises 15 residues. Germline trimming cut 3 bases from V and 1 base from J; bases unmatched to any gene: 2. Filled out from reference TRBV18 and TRBJ2-7, the complete variable domain reads NAGVMQNPRHLVRRRGQEARLRCSPMKGHSHVYWYRQLPEEGLKFMVYLQKENIIDESGMPKERFSAEFPKEGPSILRIQQVVRGDSAAYFCASSPRLAGSYEQYFGPGTRLTVT.

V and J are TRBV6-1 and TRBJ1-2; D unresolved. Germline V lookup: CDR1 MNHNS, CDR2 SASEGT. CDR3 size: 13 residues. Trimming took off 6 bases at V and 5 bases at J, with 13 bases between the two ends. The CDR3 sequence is CASSHGSAYGYTF. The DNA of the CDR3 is TGTGCCAGCAGCCACGGGTCAGCATATGGCTACACCTTC.

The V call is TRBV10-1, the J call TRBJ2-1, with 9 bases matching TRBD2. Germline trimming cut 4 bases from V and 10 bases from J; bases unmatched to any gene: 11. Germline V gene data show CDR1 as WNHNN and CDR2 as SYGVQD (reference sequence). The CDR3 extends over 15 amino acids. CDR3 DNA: TGCGCCAGCAGTGCCCAAGTAGCGGGAGACCGGGAGCAGTTCTTC. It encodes CASSAQVAGDREQFF.

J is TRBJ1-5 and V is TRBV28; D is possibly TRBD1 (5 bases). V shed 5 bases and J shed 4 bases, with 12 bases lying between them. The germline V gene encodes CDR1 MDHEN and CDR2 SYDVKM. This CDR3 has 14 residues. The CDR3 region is CASSPRQPNQPQHF. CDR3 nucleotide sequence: TGTGCCAGCAGTCCCCGACAGCCAAATCAGCCCCAGCATTTT. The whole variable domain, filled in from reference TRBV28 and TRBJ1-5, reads DVKVTQSSRYLVKRTGEKVFLECVQDMDHENMFWYRQDPGLGLRLIYFSYDVKMKEKGDIPEGYSVSREKKERFSLILESASTNQTSMYLCASSPRQPNQPQHFGDGTRLSIL.

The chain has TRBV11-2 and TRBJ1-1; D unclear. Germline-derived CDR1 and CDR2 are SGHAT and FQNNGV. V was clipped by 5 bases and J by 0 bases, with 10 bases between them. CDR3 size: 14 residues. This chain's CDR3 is CASSESKMNTEAFF. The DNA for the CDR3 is TGTGCCAGCAGCGAGTCGAAGATGAACACTGAAGCTTTCTTT.